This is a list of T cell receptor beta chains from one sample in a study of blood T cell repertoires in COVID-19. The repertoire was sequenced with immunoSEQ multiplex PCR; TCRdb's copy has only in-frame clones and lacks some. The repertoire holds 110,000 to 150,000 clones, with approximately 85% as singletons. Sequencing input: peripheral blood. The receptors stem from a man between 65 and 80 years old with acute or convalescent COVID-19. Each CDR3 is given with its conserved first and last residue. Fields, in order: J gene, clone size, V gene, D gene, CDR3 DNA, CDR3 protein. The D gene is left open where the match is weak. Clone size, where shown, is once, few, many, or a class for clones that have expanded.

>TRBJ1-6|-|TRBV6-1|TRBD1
TGTGCCAGCAGTACCGGACAGGGCTATAATTCACCCCTCCACTTT
CASSTGQGYNSPLHF
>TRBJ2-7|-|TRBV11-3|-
TGTGCCAGCAGCTTAGTCGGGGGAACCTACGAGCAGTACTTC
CASSLVGGTYEQYF
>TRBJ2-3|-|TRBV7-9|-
TGTGCCAGCAGCTTACCACCGGCAGATACGCAGTATTTT
CASSLPPADTQYF
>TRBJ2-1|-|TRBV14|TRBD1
TGTGCCAGCAGCCAAGATCGGGGGACAGGGTACAATGAGCAGTTCTTC
CASSQDRGTGYNEQFF
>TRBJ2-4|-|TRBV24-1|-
TGTGCCACCAGTGATAGGAGGGGCGACGGCAAAAACATTCAGTACTTC
CATSDRRGDGKNIQYF
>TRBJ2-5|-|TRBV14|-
TGTGCCAGCAGCCAGGAACCGGGTCCCCCGGCCTCAGAGACCCAGTACTTC
CASSQEPGPPASETQYF
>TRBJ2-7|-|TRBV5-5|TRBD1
TGTGCCAGCATGGGGACAGACTTTACGAGGCAGTACTTC
CASMGTDFTRQYF
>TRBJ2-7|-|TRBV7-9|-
TGTGCCAGCGGTCGTACTTTACTCTACGAGCAGTACTTC
CASGRTLLYEQYF
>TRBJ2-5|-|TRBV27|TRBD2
TGTGCCAGCAGCCCCCCAGGTGGGGGGGGGCAAGAGACCCAGTACTTC
CASSPPGGGGQETQYF
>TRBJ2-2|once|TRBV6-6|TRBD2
TGTGCCAGCAATCCATCCGGGACTACGGGTACCGGGGAGCTGTTTTTT
CASNPSGTTGTGELFF
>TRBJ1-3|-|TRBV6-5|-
TGTGCCAGCACCCTGACAGAATCCGGAAACACCATATATTTT
CASTLTESGNTIYF
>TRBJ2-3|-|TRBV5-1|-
TGCGCCAGCAGCTTTGGAGGGGTTGACGATACGCAGTATTTT
CASSFGGVDDTQYF
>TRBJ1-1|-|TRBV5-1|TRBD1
TGCGCCAGCAGCTTGTACGGGCAGACAGGGGTCATGAACACTGAAGCTTTCTTT
CASSLYGQTGVMNTEAFF
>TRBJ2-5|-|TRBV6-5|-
TGTGCCAGCGGAGGAGCACACGAGACCCAGTACTTC
CASGGAHETQYF
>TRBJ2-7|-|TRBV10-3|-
TGTGCCATCAGTGAGTCATGGCTCTCCTACGAGCAGTACTTC
CAISESWLSYEQYF
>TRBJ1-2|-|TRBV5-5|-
TGTGCCAGCAGCTTGAACGGAGCTAACTATGGCTACACCTTC
CASSLNGANYGYTF
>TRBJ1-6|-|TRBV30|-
TGTGCCTGGAGCCTCACTGCCCTCCACTTT
CAWSLTALHF
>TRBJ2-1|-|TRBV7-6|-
TGTGCCAGCAGCTTAGTAGCGGAGAAACACAATGAGCAGTTCTTC
CASSLVAEKHNEQFF
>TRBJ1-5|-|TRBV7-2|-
TGTGCCAGCAGCCCCCCGGGTGCCCCCCTATATAGCAATCAGCCCCAGCATTTT
CASSPPGAPLYSNQPQHF
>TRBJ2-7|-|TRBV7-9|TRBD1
TGTGCCAGCAGCTTAGGACAGGGGACCGACGAGCAGTACTTC
CASSLGQGTDEQYF
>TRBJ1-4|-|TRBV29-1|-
TGCAGCGTTGATAGAGGAACTAATGAAAAACTGTTTTTT
CSVDRGTNEKLFF
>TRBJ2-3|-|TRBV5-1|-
TGCGCCAGCAGCGAATCTAGCAGATCCACAGATACGCAGTATTTT
CASSESSRSTDTQYF
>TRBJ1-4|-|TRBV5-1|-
TGCGCCAGCAGCTTTCGACAAGCTCAGACTAATGAAAAACTGTTTTTT
CASSFRQAQTNEKLFF
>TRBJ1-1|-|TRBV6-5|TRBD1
TGTGCCAGCAGTTCCCGGGAGGGGGCAGGGGACACTGAAGCTTTCTTT
CASSSREGAGDTEAFF
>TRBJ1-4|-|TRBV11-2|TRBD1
TGTGCCAGCAGCTTAGGACAGGGGGGTGAAAAACTGTTTTTT
CASSLGQGGEKLFF
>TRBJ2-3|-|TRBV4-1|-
TGCGCCAGCAGCCAAGATGGGGGTGGGACAACCACAGATACGCAGTATTTT
CASSQDGGGTTTDTQYF
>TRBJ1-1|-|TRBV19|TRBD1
TGTGCCAGTAGAAACGAACAGGGGGCTGAAGCTTTCTTT
CASRNEQGAEAFF
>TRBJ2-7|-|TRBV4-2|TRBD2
TGTGCCAGCAGCCAAGGACTAGCGGGAGGGGATTACGAGCAGTACTTC
CASSQGLAGGDYEQYF
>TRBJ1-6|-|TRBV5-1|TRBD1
TGCGCCAGCAGCAGCTCGGGACAGTTCCTCTATAATTCACCCCTCCACTTT
CASSSSGQFLYNSPLHF
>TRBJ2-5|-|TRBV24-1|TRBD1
TGTGCCACCAGTGATTCTCATACAGGGGGCGCCGAGACCCAGTACTTC
CATSDSHTGGAETQYF
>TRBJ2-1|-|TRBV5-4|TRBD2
TGTGCCAGCAGCTTGGGTGGCGGGGGGGCCTACAATGAGCAGTTCTTC
CASSLGGGGAYNEQFF
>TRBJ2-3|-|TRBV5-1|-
TGCGCCAGCAGCTTGGGACAGGCTTCTTCGGGATACACAGATACGCAGTATTTT
CASSLGQASSGYTDTQYF
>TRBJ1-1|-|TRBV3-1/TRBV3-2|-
TGTGCCAGCAAAATGGGCGGGGAAGCTTTCTTT
CASKMGGEAFF
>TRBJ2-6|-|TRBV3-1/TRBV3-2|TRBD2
TGTGCCAGCAGCCCTCGGGGGGGGAACGCCAACGTCCTGACTTTC
CASSPRGGNANVLTF
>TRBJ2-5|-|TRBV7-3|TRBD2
TGTGCCAGCAGCTTAAGCGGGAGAGGAGAGACCCAGTACTTC
CASSLSGRGETQYF
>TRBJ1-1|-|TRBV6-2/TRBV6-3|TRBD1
TGTGCCAGCAGCGACTTGTGGACAGGGGACCCTGAAGCTTTCTTT
CASSDLWTGDPEAFF
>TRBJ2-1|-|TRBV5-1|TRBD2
TGCGCCAGCTCTAGACTTCCCGGGACTAGTACATATGAGCAGTTCTTC
CASSRLPGTSTYEQFF
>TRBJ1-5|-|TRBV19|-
TGTGCCAGTAGTGTAGGGGCGAGCAATCAGCCCCAGCATTTT
CASSVGASNQPQHF
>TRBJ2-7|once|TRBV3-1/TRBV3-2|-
TGTGCCAGCAGCCAAGATAGTGGGGGCCACGAGCAGTACTTC
CASSQDSGGHEQYF
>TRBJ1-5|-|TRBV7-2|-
TGTGCCAGCAGCTTAGGAGACACGACATATAGCAATCAGCCCCAGCATTTT
CASSLGDTTYSNQPQHF